Following are 13 T cell receptor beta chains from one sample sequenced in a study of T cells in Graves' hyperthyroidism and ophthalmopathy. The CDR3 regions of TCR beta were amplified from RNA transcripts. Initially, a first-round RT-PCR of the TCR CDR3 employed the HTBI primer set. Via MiXCR, TCRdb re-called the multiplex PCR reads, giving one row per CDR3 protein. The sample consists of some 720,000 distinct CDR3 sequences, about a sixth of them appearing once. The material sequenced was blood. Every receptor here comes from a man aged 18-30 years with Graves' hyperthyroidism.

This clonotype occurred many times. The J gene is TRBJ2-2, the V gene TRBV7-3, with 7 bases matching TRBD1. V dropped 6 bases and J dropped 5; count of bases not matched to a gene: 6. Germline CDR1 and CDR2: SGHTA and FQGTGA. This CDR3 has 14 amino acids. CDR3: CASSTTGSTGELFF. The CDR3 nucleotides are TGTGCCAGCAGTACGACAGGGAGTACCGGGGAGCTGTTTTTT.

This chain links TRBV11-2 with TRBJ1-3; D is undetermined. The V gene's germline CDR1 is SGHAT and CDR2 FQNNGV. Trimming took off 5 bases at V and 5 bases at J, with 7 bases between the two ends. CDR3 length: 12 amino acids. The CDR3 DNA follows: TGTGCCAGCAGCCTTGAAAGAAACACCATATATTTT. Its translation: CASSLERNTIYF.

The V gene is TRBV30, the J gene TRBJ2-7; maybe TRBD1 (6 bases). This CDR3 contains 16 residues. Germline loops: CDR1 GTSNPN, CDR2 SVGIG (reference sequence). Trimming cost V 0 bases and J 2 bases, with 17 bases left between them. The CDR3 protein is CAWSVGTSIRPYEQYF. In DNA form, the CDR3 reads TGTGCCTGGAGTGTAGGGACATCAATTCGTCCCTACGAGCAGTACTTC.

The genes are TRBV20-1 and TRBJ2-1, with 8 bases aligning to TRBD2. The CDR3 is 15 residues long. J gave up 0 bases and V 1 base, and 2 bases lay outside the gene matches. CDR1 is DFQATT and CDR2 is SNEGSKA in the germline V gene (reference sequence). CDR3 sequence reads: CSARGSGSSYNEQFF. The CDR3 DNA sequence: TGCAGTGCTAGAGGAAGCGGGAGCTCCTACAATGAGCAGTTCTTC.

The chain is built from TRBV10-3 and TRBJ2-3, with no clear D. The CDR3 has 16 residues. Germline-derived CDR1 and CDR2 are ENHRY and SYGVKD. V lost 0 bases and J lost 2, with 12 bases in between. The CDR3 bases are TGTGCCATCAGTGAGTCGGGCGGTCCCTTCACAGATACGCAGTATTTT. Translating gives CAISESGGPFTDTQYF.

This clonotype has ten or more counts. The chain combines TRBV12-3 or TRBV12-4 with TRBJ1-5; perhaps TRBD1 as D (5 bases). Trimming removed 2 bases at V and 2 bases at J, with 7 bases between. The CDR3 runs 14 residues. The CDR3 nucleotides read TGTGCCAGCAGTTTATGGGGACGCAATCAGCCCCAGCATTTT. Amino acids: CASSLWGRNQPQHF.

On this clonotype itself: This could be a read error, since a much larger clone is one nucleotide away. The chain has TRBV6-5 and TRBJ2-1; 7 positions agree with TRBD1. V gave up 5 bases and J gave up 6 bases; unmatched junction bases: 1. The germline CDR1 and CDR2 sequences are MNHEY and SVGAGI. The CDR3 totals 12 residues. The CDR3 here is CASSNRGNEQFF. CDR3 in DNA: TGTGCCAGCAGTAACAGGGGCAATGAGCAGTTCTTC.

The chain joins TRBV28 to TRBJ2-7; TRBD2 agrees at 13 bases. CDR1 is MDHEN, CDR2 SYDVKM, per germline. Germline trimming cut 7 bases from V and 5 bases from J; bases unmatched to any gene: 14. The CDR3 extends over 17 amino acids. The CDR3 sequence: CASTEQGYGLAGDEQYF. The CDR3 DNA reads TGTGCCAGCACCGAACAGGGATACGGACTAGCGGGAGACGAGCAGTACTTC.

This clonotype was seen more than once but under ten times. This chain uses TRBV30 with TRBJ2-2; D gene uncertain. CDR3 length: 13 residues. V gave up 4 bases and J gave up 3 bases, with 9 bases separating them. Germline V gives CDR1 GTSNPN, CDR2 SVGIG (reference sequence). The CDR3 loop reads CAWKGTHTGELFF. The CDR3 DNA is TGTGCCTGGAAAGGTACTCACACCGGGGAGCTGTTTTTT.

Ten or more counts support this clonotype. The J gene is TRBJ1-2, the V gene TRBV7-2; D gene ambiguous. The V and J ends lost 1 base and 0 bases respectively, with 6 bases between them. This CDR3 is 14 amino acids long. Germline CDR1 and CDR2: SGHTA and FQGNSA. The CDR3 protein is CASSLDRANYGYTF. In DNA form, the CDR3 reads TGTGCCAGCAGCTTAGACCGAGCTAACTATGGCTACACCTTC.

This clonotype was found many times. CDR3 amino acids: CASSYSLAGSYEQYF. Here the CDR3 DNA reads TGTGCCAGCAGTTACTCACTAGCGGGATCCTACGAGCAGTACTTC. This chain joins TRBV6-5 and TRBJ2-7; 10 nucleotides agree with TRBD2. Germline assignment: CDR1 MNHEY and CDR2 SVGAGI. Trimming removed 0 bases from V and 1 base from J; junction bases left unmatched: 0. This CDR3 has 15 amino acids.

This clonotype was detected many times. The V call is TRBV5-1, the J call TRBJ2-7, with D unresolved. CDR1 is SGHRS and CDR2 is YFSETQ in the germline V gene. CDR3 length equals 13 residues. V was clipped by 5 bases and J by 7 bases, with 16 bases between them. CDR3 in DNA: TGCGCCAGCAGAGAGTTGCCCGCTAGAGAGCAGTACTTC. Encoded protein: CASRELPAREQYF.

The rearrangement uses TRBV2 and TRBJ2-4, with no clear D. The CDR3 contains 14 residues. Germline values: CDR1 SNHLY, CDR2 FYNNEI. V was cut by 2 bases and J by 0 bases, with 5 bases left in between. Here the CDR3 DNA reads TGTGCCAGCAGTGAAAAGCCAGCCAAAAACATTCAGTACTTC. Residues: CASSEKPAKNIQYF.